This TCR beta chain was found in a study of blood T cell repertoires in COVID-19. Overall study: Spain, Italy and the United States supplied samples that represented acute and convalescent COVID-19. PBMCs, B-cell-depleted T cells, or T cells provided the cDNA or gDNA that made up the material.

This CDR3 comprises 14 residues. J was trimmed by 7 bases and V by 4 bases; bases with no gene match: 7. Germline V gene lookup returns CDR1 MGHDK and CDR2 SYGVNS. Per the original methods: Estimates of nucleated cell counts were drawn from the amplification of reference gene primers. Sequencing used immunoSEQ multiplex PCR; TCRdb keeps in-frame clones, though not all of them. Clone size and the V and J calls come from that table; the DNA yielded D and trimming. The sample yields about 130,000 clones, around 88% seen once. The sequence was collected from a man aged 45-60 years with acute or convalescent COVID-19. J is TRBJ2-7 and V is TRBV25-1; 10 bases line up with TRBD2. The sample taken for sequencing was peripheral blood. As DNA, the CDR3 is TGTGCCAGCAGTGGTCTAGCGGGAGTCGGGGAGCAGTACTTC. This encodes CASSGLAGVGEQYF.